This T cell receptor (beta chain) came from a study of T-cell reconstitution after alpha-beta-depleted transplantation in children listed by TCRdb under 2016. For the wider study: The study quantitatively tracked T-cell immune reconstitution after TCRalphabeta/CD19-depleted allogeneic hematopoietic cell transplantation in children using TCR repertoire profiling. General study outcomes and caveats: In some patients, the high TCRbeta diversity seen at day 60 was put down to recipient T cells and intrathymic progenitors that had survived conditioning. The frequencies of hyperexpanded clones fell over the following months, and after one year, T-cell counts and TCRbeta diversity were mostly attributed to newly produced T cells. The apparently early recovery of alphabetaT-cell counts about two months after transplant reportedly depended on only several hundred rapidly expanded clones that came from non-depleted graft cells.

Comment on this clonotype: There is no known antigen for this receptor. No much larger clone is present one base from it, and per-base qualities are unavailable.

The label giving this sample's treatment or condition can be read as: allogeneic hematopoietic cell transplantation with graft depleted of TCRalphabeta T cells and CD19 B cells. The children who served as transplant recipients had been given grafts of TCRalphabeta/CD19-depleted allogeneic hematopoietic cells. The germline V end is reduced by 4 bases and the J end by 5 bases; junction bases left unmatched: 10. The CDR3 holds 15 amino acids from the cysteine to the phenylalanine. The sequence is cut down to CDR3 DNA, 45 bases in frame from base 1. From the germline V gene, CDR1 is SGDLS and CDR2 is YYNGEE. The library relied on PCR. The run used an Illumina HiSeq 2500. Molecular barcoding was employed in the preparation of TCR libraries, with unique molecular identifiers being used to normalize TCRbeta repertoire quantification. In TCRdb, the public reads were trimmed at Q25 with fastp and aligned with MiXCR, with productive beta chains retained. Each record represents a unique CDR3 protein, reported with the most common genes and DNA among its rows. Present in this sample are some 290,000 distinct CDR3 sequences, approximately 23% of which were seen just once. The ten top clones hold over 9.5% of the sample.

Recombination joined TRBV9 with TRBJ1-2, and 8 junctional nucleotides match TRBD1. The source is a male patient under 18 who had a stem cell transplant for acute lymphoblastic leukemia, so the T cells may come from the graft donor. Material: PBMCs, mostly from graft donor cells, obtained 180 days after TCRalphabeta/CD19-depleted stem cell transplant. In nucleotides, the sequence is TGTGCCAGCAGCCCGTCGGACGGGGACAGGTATGGCTACACCTTC. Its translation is CASSPSDGDRYGYTF. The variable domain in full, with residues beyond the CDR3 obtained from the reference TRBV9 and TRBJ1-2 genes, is DSGVTQTPKHLITATGQRVTLRCSPRSGDLSVYWYQQSLDQGLQFLIQYYNGEERAKGNILERFSAQQFPDLHSELNLSSLELGDSALYFCASSPSDGDRYGYTFGSGTRLTVV.